The 5 T cell receptor beta chains below all came from one sample that was sequenced in a study of T cells after yellow fever vaccination. Each CDR3 protein gets one entry after TCRdb re-called the 5' RACE reads with MiXCR. This table has hundreds of thousands of distinct CDR3 sequences, about 10% appearing once. Sequenced here: CD4+ T cells sorted from PBMCs, sampled 5 days after the yellow fever booster vaccination. The source is a man between 18 and 29 years old who received the YFV17D yellow fever vaccine.

This clonotype was counted many times. The chain uses TRBV24-1 and TRBJ2-1; 9 bases fit TRBD2. Germline V gene sequence: CDR1 KGHDR, CDR2 SFDVKD. V was pared by 6 bases and J by 7 bases, with 9 bases of the junction left unmatched. CDR3 length equals 15 residues. The CDR3 reads CATSFSGGAGNEQFF. DNA of the CDR3: TGTGCCACCAGTTTTAGCGGGGGTGCGGGGAATGAGCAGTTCTTC.

V and J are TRBV12-3 or TRBV12-4 and TRBJ1-2; no reliable D call. Trimming took 0 bases from V and 4 from J, leaving 12 bases between them. CDR3 length: 15 amino acids. The CDR3 region has the DNA TGTGCCAGCAGTTTAGCGTCCAGTAAAATCTATGGCTACACCTTC. Encoded protein: CASSLASSKIYGYTF.

Note on this clonotype: Given a much more abundant clone one base away, this may be a read error. The chain employs TRBV7-2 and TRBJ1-1, with D unclear. The ends were cut back, 3 bases at V and 1 base at J, with 6 bases in the middle. CDR3 length: 13 residues. From germline, CDR1 is SGHTA and CDR2 FQGNSA. Here the CDR3 reads CASSFTANTEAFF. CDR3 DNA sequence: TGTGCCAGCAGCTTCACCGCGAACACTGAAGCTTTCTTT.

CDR3 nucleotides: TGTGCCAGCAATCATGTCGGGTGGAGCACAGATACGCAGTATTTT. It translates to CASNHVGWSTDTQYF. The genes are TRBV7-2 and TRBJ2-3; D unclear. CDR3 length equals 15 residues. Trimming took off 7 bases at V and 0 bases at J, with 14 bases between the two ends. In germline, CDR1 is SGHTA, CDR2 FQGNSA.

This clonotype showed up just a few times. The chain employs TRBV27 and TRBJ1-4; D possibly corresponds to TRBD1 (5 bases). This CDR3 has 14 residues. The V gene lost 1 base and the J gene lost 4 bases, with 7 bases spanning the gap. Germline V gene data show CDR1 as MNHEY and CDR2 as SMNVEV (reference sequence). The CDR3 DNA reads as TGTGCCAGCAGTTTATGGGGGTTTAATGAAAAACTGTTTTTT. Translated: CASSLWGFNEKLFF.